These T cell receptor beta chains were read from a single sample in a study of regulatory T cells in long-lasting Graves disease. From the multiplex PCR reads, TCRdb called clonotypes with MiXCR, one entry per CDR3 protein. The repertoire holds around 510,000 distinct CDR3 sequences, with around 20% as singletons. The sequencing used peripheral blood mononuclear cells (PBMCs), collected when the disease was refractory, from a patient treated with antithyroid drugs. These receptors originate from a female donor with Graves disease. CDR3s include the opening cysteine and the closing phenylalanine or tryptophan. Each record gives: CDR3 length, D gene, J gene, V gene, clone size, CDR3 protein, CDR3 DNA. The D gene is left open where the match is weak. Size is omitted from some rows. Given values are once, few, many or a class for expanded clones.

14,TRBD1,TRBJ2-5,TRBV5-1,few,CASSLGQAWETQYF,TGCGCCAGCAGCCTAGGACAGGCCTGGGAGACCCAGTACTTC
14,.,TRBJ1-1,TRBV10-3,many,CAIRADGQLGEAFF,TGTGCCATCAGGGCGGACGGCCAGTTAGGTGAAGCTTTCTTT
12,.,TRBJ2-7,TRBV5-5,few,CASLAGPYEQYF,TGTGCCAGCCTCGCTGGCCCCTACGAGCAGTACTTC
17,TRBD1,TRBJ1-5,TRBV6-2/TRBV6-3,many,CASSFIQGGYGNQPQHF,TGTGCCAGCAGTTTCATACAGGGGGGGTATGGCAATCAGCCCCAGCATTTT
12,.,TRBJ2-7,TRBV28,few,CASSFSQYEQHF,TGTGCCAGCAGTTTTTCCCAGTACGAGCAGCACTTC
15,TRBD2,TRBJ2-7,TRBV10-3,few,CAISGTSGRVHEQYF,TGTGCCATCAGTGGTACTAGCGGGAGAGTCCACGAGCAGTACTTC
13,.,TRBJ2-5,TRBV5-1,.,CASSRALGETQYF,TGCGCCAGCAGCCGGGCCCTAGGGGAGACCCAGTACTTC
12,.,TRBJ2-5,TRBV15,many,CATSREEETQYF,TGTGCCACCAGCAGAGAGGAAGAGACCCAGTACTTC
13,.,TRBJ2-2,TRBV19,.,CAGSIALNGELFF,TGTGCCGGTAGTATAGCTTTAAACGGGGAGCTGTTTTTT
14,.,TRBJ2-1,TRBV7-3,few,CASSLIVGNNEQFF,TGTGCCAGCAGCTTAATCGTCGGGAACAATGAGCAGTTCTTC
15,.,TRBJ2-7,TRBV5-4,.,CASSLGGGVAYEQYF,TGTGCCAGCAGCTTGGGCGGCGGGGTAGCCTACGAGCAGTACTTC
14,.,TRBJ2-4,TRBV4-3,once,CASSQDGGENIQYF,TGCGCCAGCAGCCAAGATGGGGGAGAAAACATTCAGTACTTC
14,TRBD1,TRBJ1-1,TRBV12-3/TRBV12-4,many,CASSPGQGMTEAFF,TGTGCCAGCAGTCCAGGACAGGGTATGACTGAAGCTTTCTTT
15,TRBD2,TRBJ2-7,TRBV7-6,.,CASSFGLAESYEQYF,TGTGCCAGCAGCTTTGGCCTAGCGGAGTCCTACGAGCAGTACTTC
16,TRBD1,TRBJ1-5,TRBV20-1,many,CSASPQGPYSNQPQHF,TGCAGTGCTAGTCCACAGGGGCCGTATAGCAATCAGCCCCAGCATTTT
14,.,TRBJ1-5,TRBV6-5,.,CASSYLGAKQPQHF,TGTGCCAGCAGTTACTTAGGGGCGAAACAGCCCCAGCATTTT
14,.,TRBJ2-7,TRBV6-5,many,CASSYVGATYEQYF,TGTGCCAGCAGTTATGTCGGCGCTACCTACGAGCAGTACTTC
19,.,TRBJ1-2,TRBV11-2,many,CASSSYTPTGKGFDYGYTF,TGTGCCAGCAGCTCGTACACGCCAACAGGGAAAGGATTTGACTATGGCTACACCTTC
13,TRBD1,TRBJ1-6,TRBV2,many,CASLGQGRGPLHF,TGTGCCAGCCTCGGACAGGGACGGGGACCCCTCCACTTT
15,.,TRBJ1-1,TRBV10-3,few,CAISDPAASNTEAFF,TGTGCCATCAGTGACCCGGCAGCGTCAAACACTGAAGCTTTCTTT
20,TRBD2,TRBJ2-1,TRBV9,.,CASSVLPSAGLAGEMGLQFF,TGTGCCAGCAGCGTCTTACCCTCAGCGGGACTAGCGGGAGAGATGGGGCTACAGTTCTTC
13,.,TRBJ1-1,TRBV19,many,CASSIAPGTEAFF,TGTGCCAGTAGTATAGCCCCAGGCACTGAAGCTTTCTTT
11,TRBD2,TRBJ2-7,TRBV6-9,.,CAAGDLYEQYF,TGTGCAGCGGGAGACCTCTACGAGCAGTACTTC
14,TRBD1,TRBJ1-1,TRBV5-4,.,CASRTGTEYTEAFF,TGTGCCAGCAGGACAGGGACAGAATACACTGAAGCTTTCTTT
15,TRBD1,TRBJ2-2,TRBV3-1,.,CASRLTGGKAGELFF,TGTGCCAGCAGACTGACAGGGGGCAAGGCCGGGGAGCTGTTTTTT
13,.,TRBJ1-2,TRBV28,few,CASSLLTEYGHTF,TGTGCCAGCAGTTTATTAACAGAGTATGGCCACACCTTC
15,TRBD2,TRBJ2-2,TRBV10-3,few,CAISGTSGNTGELFF,TGTGCCATCAGTGGGACTAGCGGCAACACCGGGGAGCTGTTTTTT
14,TRBD1,TRBJ2-5,TRBV2,many,CASRVQGNQETQYF,TGTGCCAGCAGAGTACAGGGGAATCAAGAGACCCAGTACTTC
15,TRBD2,TRBJ2-7,TRBV5-1,.,CASSLTLAGQYEQYF,TGCGCCAGCAGCTTGACCCTAGCGGGACAGTACGAGCAGTACTTC
13,TRBD2,TRBJ2-7,TRBV11-2,.,CASSFQRELEQYF,TGTGCCAGCAGCTTTCAGCGGGAGCTCGAGCAGTACTTC
17,TRBD1,TRBJ2-2,TRBV12-3/TRBV12-4,few,CASSLLSGTGVTGELFF,TGTGCCAGCAGTTTACTCTCGGGGACAGGGGTGACCGGGGAGCTGTTTTTT
13,.,TRBJ2-5,TRBV6-1,many,CASSPTSEETQYF,TGTGCCAGCAGTCCGACTAGTGAAGAGACCCAGTACTTC
16,TRBD2,TRBJ2-3,TRBV7-2,.,CASSFLRSGGTDTQYF,TGTGCCAGCAGCTTCCTACGGAGCGGGGGCACAGATACGCAGTATTTT
16,TRBD1,TRBJ1-4,TRBV6-4,.,CASRGQAATFNEKLFF,TGTGCCAGCAGGGGACAGGCCGCTACCTTTAATGAAAAACTGTTTTTT
13,TRBD1,TRBJ2-7,TRBV20-1,many,CSAVDREDYEQYF,TGCAGTGCTGTGGACAGGGAGGACTACGAGCAGTACTTC
13,.,TRBJ2-7,TRBV20-1,.,CSARGGEWPEQYF,TGCAGTGCTAGAGGAGGGGAATGGCCGGAGCAGTACTTC
16,TRBD1,TRBJ2-7,TRBV7-2,many,CASSLGQGAPLYEQYF,TGTGCCAGCAGCTTAGGGCAGGGGGCGCCGCTCTACGAGCAGTACTTC
15,.,TRBJ2-1,TRBV19,.,CASSITGQGHNEQFF,TGTGCCAGTAGTATAACGGGCCAGGGCCACAATGAGCAGTTCTTC
14,.,TRBJ2-2,TRBV19,few,CASSTTGNTGELFF,TGTGCCAGTAGTACTACAGGGAACACCGGGGAGCTGTTTTTT
12,.,TRBJ2-7,TRBV19,many,CASSHGANEQYF,TGTGCCAGTAGCCACGGGGCAAACGAGCAGTACTTC
16,.,TRBJ1-6,TRBV12-3/TRBV12-4,many,CASSFGPPGSNSPLHF,TGTGCCAGCAGTTTTGGGCCACCGGGGTCAAATTCACCCCTCCACTTT
13,TRBD1,TRBJ2-7,TRBV28,many,CASSWKGANEQYF,TGTGCCAGCAGTTGGAAGGGGGCTAACGAGCAGTACTTC
13,.,TRBJ2-5,TRBV6-1,.,CASSEGLGETQYF,TGTGCCAGCAGTGAAGGATTGGGAGAGACCCAGTACTTC
12,.,TRBJ2-3,TRBV18,.,CASSPERDTQYF,TGTGCCAGCTCACCAGAGAGGGATACGCAGTATTTT
16,TRBD1,TRBJ1-1,TRBV4-1,.,CASRDPRTTGVNEAFF,TGCGCCAGCAGAGATCCCAGGACGACAGGGGTTAATGAAGCTTTCTTT
11,.,TRBJ1-4,TRBV10-3,.,CAIGVGEKLFF,TGTGCCATCGGTGTGGGTGAAAAACTGTTTTTT
15,TRBD1,TRBJ1-6,TRBV19,.,CASSVDRANNSPLHF,TGTGCCAGTAGTGTGGACAGGGCGAATAATTCACCCCTCCACTTT
15,TRBD1,TRBJ1-6,TRBV20-1,.,CSAQTWDRGASPLHF,TGCAGTGCACAGACCTGGGACAGGGGTGCTTCACCCCTCCACTTT
13,.,TRBJ2-6,TRBV10-1,.,CASSEPSANVLTF,TGCGCCAGCAGTGAGCCCTCGGCCAACGTCCTGACTTTC
13,.,TRBJ2-7,TRBV5-4,.,CASSLPQGYEQYF,TGTGCCAGCAGCTTACCACAGGGTTACGAGCAGTACTTC
15,.,TRBJ1-2,TRBV28,many,CASSLWGSYNYGYTF,TGTGCCAGCAGTTTATGGGGCAGCTATAACTATGGCTACACCTTC
14,.,TRBJ2-7,TRBV7-6,few,CASSLGENYYEQYF,TGTGCCAGCAGCTTAGGGGAAAATTACTACGAGCAGTACTTC
12,.,TRBJ2-1,TRBV27,.,CASSPRDNEQFF,TGTGCCAGCAGTCCCCGGGACAATGAGCAGTTCTTC
13,.,TRBJ1-4,TRBV28,many,CASSRDPAEKLFF,TGTGCCAGCAGTCGGGACCCCGCCGAAAAACTGTTTTTT
14,.,TRBJ1-6,TRBV6-9,.,CASSSGFKDSPLHF,TGTGCCAGCAGTTCGGGTTTTAAGGATTCACCCCTCCACTTT
14,.,TRBJ1-5,TRBV4-1,.,CASSRSLGNQPQHF,TGCGCCAGCAGCCGGAGTTTAGGCAATCAGCCCCAGCATTTT